This T cell receptor beta chain was identified during a study of somatic mutations in cytotoxic T cells in rheumatoid arthritis. Across the whole study: There were some V beta antibody-stained T-cell populations flow-sorted at nearly 100% purity, and these included V beta1+ cells sequenced for TCRB.

The study, taken as a whole, reports: Among rheumatoid arthritis patients, TRBV07 appeared slightly underrepresented, and this finding was left without any adjustment for multiple comparisons.

Note on this clone: Its antigen is currently unknown.

The CDR3 is 17 residues long. J lost 5 bases, V lost 1 base, and 13 bases had no gene match. Germline V lookup: CDR1 SGHTA, CDR2 FQGNSA. Sequencing used immunoSEQ multiplex PCR; TCRdb keeps in-frame clones, though not all of them. The table shows more than 11,000 clones, with approximately 74% occurring only once. This chain connects TRBV7-2 to TRBJ2-7; the match to TRBD1 covers 8 bases. Source material: CD8+ T cells sorted from blood. The sequence derives from an adult with rheumatoid arthritis. The CDR3 DNA sequence: TGTGCCAGCAGCTTAGGGCCACAGGGGGAGATGGGAGACGAGCAGTACTTC. Protein product: CASSLGPQGEMGDEQYF.